The rows below give T cell receptor beta chains drawn from one sample of a study of CD8+ T cells in alopecia areata. Here immunoSEQ multiplex PCR was the method, and the copy in TCRdb shows in-frame clones only, minus some. The table has 150,000 to 200,000 clones, less than 80% seen once. The sample here was CD8+ T cells sorted from blood, taken at week 0. These receptors all stem from a human donor with alopecia areata. Each CDR3 is given with its conserved first and last residue. A D gene is named only where the DNA matches it firmly. Where a row states a size, it is once, few, many or the class of an expanded clone; other rows omit it.

clone size: .
CDR3 length: 14
J gene: TRBJ2-3
D gene: .
V gene: TRBV7-9
CDR3 DNA: TGTGCCAGCAGCTCCGGAAAAGTGCGCCATACGCAGTATTTT
CDR3 protein: CASSSGKVRHTQYF

clone size: few
CDR3 length: 13
J gene: TRBJ2-3
D gene: .
V gene: TRBV10-3
CDR3 DNA: TGTGCCATCAGTGCCCTGAGAACAGATACGCAGTATTTT
CDR3 protein: CAISALRTDTQYF

clone size: .
CDR3 length: 14
J gene: TRBJ2-7
D gene: TRBD1
V gene: TRBV30
CDR3 DNA: TGTGCCTGGAGTATGCGGACAGGGTCCTACGAGCAGTACTTC
CDR3 protein: CAWSMRTGSYEQYF

clone size: once
CDR3 length: 16
J gene: TRBJ2-5
D gene: TRBD1
V gene: TRBV5-1
CDR3 DNA: TGCGCCAGCGTACCAATGGGACAGGGGCCTTCGGAGACCCAGTACTTC
CDR3 protein: CASVPMGQGPSETQYF

clone size: .
CDR3 length: 17
J gene: TRBJ1-1
D gene: TRBD1
V gene: TRBV7-6
CDR3 DNA: TGTGCCAGCAGCTCTATGGAGGACAGGCTTTTGAACACTGAAGCTTTCTTT
CDR3 protein: CASSSMEDRLLNTEAFF

clone size: .
CDR3 length: 14
J gene: TRBJ2-5
D gene: TRBD1
V gene: TRBV5-6
CDR3 DNA: TGTGCCAGCAGCCTGGCGGACAGGGCAGAGACCCAGTACTTC
CDR3 protein: CASSLADRAETQYF

clone size: .
CDR3 length: 13
J gene: TRBJ2-7
D gene: .
V gene: TRBV6-5
CDR3 DNA: TGTGCCAGCAGTTATCAGGGAGCCTACGAGCAGTACTTC
CDR3 protein: CASSYQGAYEQYF

clone size: .
CDR3 length: 17
J gene: TRBJ2-2
D gene: TRBD1
V gene: TRBV7-9
CDR3 DNA: TGTGCCAGCAGCGGGCCGGGACAGGGGGCGAACACCGGGGAGCTGTTTTTT
CDR3 protein: CASSGPGQGANTGELFF

clone size: .
CDR3 length: 12
J gene: TRBJ2-5
D gene: TRBD1
V gene: TRBV2
CDR3 DNA: TGTGCCAGCCTAGACAGGGTGCAGACCCAGTACTTC
CDR3 protein: CASLDRVQTQYF

clone size: .
CDR3 length: 11
J gene: TRBJ1-2
D gene: .
V gene: TRBV11-2
CDR3 DNA: TGTGCCAGCAGTCTTAACTATGGCTACACCTTC
CDR3 protein: CASSLNYGYTF

clone size: few
CDR3 length: 15
J gene: TRBJ1-6
D gene: TRBD1
V gene: TRBV5-1
CDR3 DNA: TGCGCCAGCAGCTTATGGACAGGTCAGAATTCACCCCTCCACTTT
CDR3 protein: CASSLWTGQNSPLHF

clone size: .
CDR3 length: 12
J gene: TRBJ2-5
D gene: .
V gene: TRBV7-6
CDR3 DNA: TGTGCCAGCAGCTACACCGGGGAGACCCAGTACTTC
CDR3 protein: CASSYTGETQYF

clone size: .
CDR3 length: 12
J gene: TRBJ2-2
D gene: .
V gene: TRBV6-5
CDR3 DNA: TGTGCCAGCAGTTACTCAGCCGGGGAGCTGTTTTTT
CDR3 protein: CASSYSAGELFF

clone size: .
CDR3 length: 11
J gene: TRBJ1-6
D gene: TRBD1
V gene: TRBV11-2
CDR3 DNA: TGTGCCAGCAGCTCGGGACAGGGAGGCCACTTT
CDR3 protein: CASSSGQGGHF

clone size: .
CDR3 length: 12
J gene: TRBJ2-7
D gene: .
V gene: TRBV27
CDR3 DNA: TGTGCCAGCAGTTTAGATGGGGAAGGGCAGTACTTC
CDR3 protein: CASSLDGEGQYF

clone size: .
CDR3 length: 17
J gene: TRBJ1-5
D gene: .
V gene: TRBV19
CDR3 DNA: TGTGCCAGTAGTATAGACCAGGGGTGGAATAGCAATCAGCCCCAGCATTTT
CDR3 protein: CASSIDQGWNSNQPQHF

clone size: .
CDR3 length: 15
J gene: TRBJ2-1
D gene: TRBD2
V gene: TRBV9
CDR3 DNA: TGTGCCAGCAGCCCTACTAGCGGGGTAAACAATGAGCAGTTCTTC
CDR3 protein: CASSPTSGVNNEQFF

clone size: .
CDR3 length: 12
J gene: TRBJ2-5
D gene: .
V gene: TRBV29-1
CDR3 DNA: TGCAGCGTCGCCTCGGGGGAAGAGACCCAGTACTTC
CDR3 protein: CSVASGEETQYF

clone size: .
CDR3 length: 14
J gene: TRBJ2-5
D gene: .
V gene: TRBV27
CDR3 DNA: TGTGCCAGCAGTTTAAGACTGCAGGAAGAGACCCAGTACTTC
CDR3 protein: CASSLRLQEETQYF

clone size: .
CDR3 length: 14
J gene: TRBJ1-2
D gene: .
V gene: TRBV5-6
CDR3 DNA: TGTGCCAGCAGCCTGGACACCCCTAACTATGGCTACACCTTC
CDR3 protein: CASSLDTPNYGYTF

clone size: .
CDR3 length: 15
J gene: TRBJ1-1
D gene: .
V gene: TRBV5-1
CDR3 DNA: TGCGCCAGCAGCTTGGAACTTGGACAGTACACTGAAGCTTTCTTT
CDR3 protein: CASSLELGQYTEAFF

clone size: .
CDR3 length: 11
J gene: TRBJ2-2
D gene: .
V gene: TRBV30
CDR3 DNA: TGTGCCTGGAGGGGGCCCGGGGAGCTGTTTTTT
CDR3 protein: CAWRGPGELFF

clone size: .
CDR3 length: 15
J gene: TRBJ2-3
D gene: .
V gene: TRBV4-1
CDR3 DNA: TGCGCCAGCAGCCAAGGAAGTACTAGCACAGATACGCAGTATTTT
CDR3 protein: CASSQGSTSTDTQYF

clone size: .
CDR3 length: 12
J gene: TRBJ2-5
D gene: .
V gene: TRBV9
CDR3 DNA: TGTGCCAGCAGCGCCCCCCAAGAGACCCAGTACTTC
CDR3 protein: CASSAPQETQYF

clone size: .
CDR3 length: 14
J gene: TRBJ1-4
D gene: .
V gene: TRBV25-1
CDR3 DNA: TGTGCCAGCAGTGACCCGAAAGACAGGGAAAAACTGTTTTTT
CDR3 protein: CASSDPKDREKLFF

clone size: once
CDR3 length: 15
J gene: TRBJ2-5
D gene: TRBD1
V gene: TRBV13
CDR3 DNA: TGTGCCAGCAGCTCCCAGGGGACAGGGGGGGAGACCCAGTACTTC
CDR3 protein: CASSSQGTGGETQYF

clone size: .
CDR3 length: 16
J gene: TRBJ1-1
D gene: TRBD1
V gene: TRBV28
CDR3 DNA: TGTGCCAGCAGTCCGTTCGGACAGGGGATGAACACTGAAGCTTTCTTT
CDR3 protein: CASSPFGQGMNTEAFF

clone size: .
CDR3 length: 15
J gene: TRBJ2-3
D gene: .
V gene: TRBV18
CDR3 DNA: TGTGCCAGCTCACGGGGACTCGAGGGCACAGATACGCAGTATTTT
CDR3 protein: CASSRGLEGTDTQYF

clone size: .
CDR3 length: 14
J gene: TRBJ1-5
D gene: TRBD1
V gene: TRBV6-6
CDR3 DNA: TGTGCCAGCAGCGCTACAGGGGGCCCTCAGCCCCAGCATTTT
CDR3 protein: CASSATGGPQPQHF

clone size: few
CDR3 length: 12
J gene: TRBJ1-1
D gene: TRBD1
V gene: TRBV9
CDR3 DNA: TGTGCCAGCAGCCCCAGGGACAGGTCTGCTTTCTTT
CDR3 protein: CASSPRDRSAFF

clone size: .
CDR3 length: 15
J gene: TRBJ2-1
D gene: .
V gene: TRBV10-3
CDR3 DNA: TGTGCCATCAGTGACGGGGCAGGGTCCTACAATGAGCAGTTCTTC
CDR3 protein: CAISDGAGSYNEQFF

clone size: .
CDR3 length: 14
J gene: TRBJ1-1
D gene: .
V gene: TRBV4-2
CDR3 DNA: TGTGCCAGCAGCCAAGATAGGGGGGAGACTGAAGCTTTCTTT
CDR3 protein: CASSQDRGETEAFF